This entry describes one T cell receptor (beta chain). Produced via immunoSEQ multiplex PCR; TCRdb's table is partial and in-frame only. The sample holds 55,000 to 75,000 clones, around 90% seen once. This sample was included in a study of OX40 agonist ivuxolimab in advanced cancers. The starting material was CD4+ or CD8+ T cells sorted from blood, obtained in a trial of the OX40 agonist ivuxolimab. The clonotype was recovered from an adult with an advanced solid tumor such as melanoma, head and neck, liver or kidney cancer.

CDR3 amino acids: CASSFPGQGDEGNQPQHF. As DNA, the CDR3 is TGCGCCAGCAGTTTTCCGGGACAGGGGGATGAGGGCAATCAGCCCCAGCATTTT. This chain links TRBV5-1 with TRBJ1-5, with 11 bases that match TRBD1. The junction had 12 bases not matched to a gene; V was cut back by 5 bases and J by 2 bases. The CDR3 loop spans 18 amino acids. Germline V gene lookup returns CDR1 SGHRS and CDR2 YFSETQ.